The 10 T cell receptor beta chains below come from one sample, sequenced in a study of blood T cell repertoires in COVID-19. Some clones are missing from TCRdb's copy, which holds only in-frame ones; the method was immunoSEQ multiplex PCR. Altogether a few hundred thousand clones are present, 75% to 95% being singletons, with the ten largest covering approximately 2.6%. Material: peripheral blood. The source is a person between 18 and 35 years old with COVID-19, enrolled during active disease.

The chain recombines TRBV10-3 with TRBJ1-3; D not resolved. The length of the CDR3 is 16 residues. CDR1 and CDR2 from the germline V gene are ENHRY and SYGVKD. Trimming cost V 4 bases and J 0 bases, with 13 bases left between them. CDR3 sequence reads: CAISGSNVSSGNTIYF. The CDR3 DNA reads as TGTGCCATCAGTGGCTCTAACGTTAGCTCTGGAAACACCATATATTTT.

The CDR3 is CASSPRQDYGYTF. The CDR3 DNA sequence: TGTGCCAGCAGTCCCCGACAGGACTATGGCTACACCTTC. This chain links TRBV6-6 with TRBJ1-2, with D possibly matching TRBD1 (6 bases). Germline V lookup: CDR1 MNHNY, CDR2 SVGAGI (reference sequence). The CDR3 is made up of 13 amino acids. The ends were cut back, 5 bases at V and 3 bases at J, with 10 bases in the middle.

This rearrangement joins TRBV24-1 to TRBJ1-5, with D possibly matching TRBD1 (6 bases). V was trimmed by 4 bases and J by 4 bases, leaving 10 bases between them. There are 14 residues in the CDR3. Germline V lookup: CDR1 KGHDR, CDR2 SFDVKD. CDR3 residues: CATSDRQGNQPQHF. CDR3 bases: TGTGCCACCAGTGACCGGCAGGGGAATCAGCCCCAGCATTTT.

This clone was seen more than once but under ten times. The CDR3 spells CAWSKWTGVIYEQYF. CDR3 coding DNA: TGTGCCTGGAGTAAATGGACAGGGGTTATCTACGAGCAGTACTTC. V usage is TRBV30 and J usage is TRBJ2-7, with 9 bases aligning to TRBD1. J lost 3 bases, V lost 2 bases, and 8 bases had no gene match. Germline V gene data show CDR1 as GTSNPN and CDR2 as SVGIG (reference sequence). The length of the CDR3 is 15 residues.

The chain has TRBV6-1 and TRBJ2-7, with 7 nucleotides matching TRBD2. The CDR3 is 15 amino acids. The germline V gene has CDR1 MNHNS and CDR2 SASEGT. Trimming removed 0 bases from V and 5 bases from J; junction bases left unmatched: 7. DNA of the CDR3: TGTGCCAGCAGTGAAGCGACTAGCCCTTCCGACGAGCAGTACTTC. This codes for CASSEATSPSDEQYF.

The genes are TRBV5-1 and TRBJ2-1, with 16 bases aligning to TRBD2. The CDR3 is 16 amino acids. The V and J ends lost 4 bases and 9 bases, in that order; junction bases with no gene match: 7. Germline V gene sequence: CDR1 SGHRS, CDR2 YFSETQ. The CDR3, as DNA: TGCGCCAGCAGCAAGGGACTAGCGGGAGGGCAGGGTGAGCAGTTCTTC. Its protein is CASSKGLAGGQGEQFF. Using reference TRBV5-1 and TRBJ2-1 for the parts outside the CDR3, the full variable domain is KAGVTQTPRYLIKTRGQQVTLSCSPISGHRSVSWYQQTPGQGLQFLFEYFSETQRNKGNFPGRFSGRQFSNSRSEMNVSTLELGDSALYLCASSKGLAGGQGEQFFGPGTRLTVL.

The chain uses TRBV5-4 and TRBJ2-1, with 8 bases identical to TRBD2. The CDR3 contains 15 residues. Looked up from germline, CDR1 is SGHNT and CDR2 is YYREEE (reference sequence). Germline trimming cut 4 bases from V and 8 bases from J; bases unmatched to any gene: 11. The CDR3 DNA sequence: TGTGCCAGCAGCGGCATCGGGAGGGCCATGGATGAGCAGTTCTTC. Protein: CASSGIGRAMDEQFF.

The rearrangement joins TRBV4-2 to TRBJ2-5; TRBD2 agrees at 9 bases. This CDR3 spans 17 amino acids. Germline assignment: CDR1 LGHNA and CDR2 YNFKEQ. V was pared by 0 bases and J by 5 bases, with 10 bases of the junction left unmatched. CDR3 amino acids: CASSQEKAGGPGETQYF. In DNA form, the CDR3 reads TGTGCCAGCAGCCAAGAAAAGGCGGGAGGGCCAGGGGAGACCCAGTACTTC.

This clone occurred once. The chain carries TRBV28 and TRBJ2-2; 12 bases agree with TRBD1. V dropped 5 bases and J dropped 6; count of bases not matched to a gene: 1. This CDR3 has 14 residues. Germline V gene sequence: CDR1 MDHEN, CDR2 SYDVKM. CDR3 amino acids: CASSRDRGPGELFF. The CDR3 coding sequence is TGTGCCAGCAGTCGGGACAGGGGGCCCGGGGAGCTGTTTTTT.

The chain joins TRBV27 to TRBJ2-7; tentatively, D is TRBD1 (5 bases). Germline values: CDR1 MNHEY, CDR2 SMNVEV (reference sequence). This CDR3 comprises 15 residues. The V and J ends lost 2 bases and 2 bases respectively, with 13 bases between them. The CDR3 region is CASSLDSRLPYEQYF. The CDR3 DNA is TGTGCCAGCAGTTTAGACAGCCGATTACCCTACGAGCAGTACTTC.